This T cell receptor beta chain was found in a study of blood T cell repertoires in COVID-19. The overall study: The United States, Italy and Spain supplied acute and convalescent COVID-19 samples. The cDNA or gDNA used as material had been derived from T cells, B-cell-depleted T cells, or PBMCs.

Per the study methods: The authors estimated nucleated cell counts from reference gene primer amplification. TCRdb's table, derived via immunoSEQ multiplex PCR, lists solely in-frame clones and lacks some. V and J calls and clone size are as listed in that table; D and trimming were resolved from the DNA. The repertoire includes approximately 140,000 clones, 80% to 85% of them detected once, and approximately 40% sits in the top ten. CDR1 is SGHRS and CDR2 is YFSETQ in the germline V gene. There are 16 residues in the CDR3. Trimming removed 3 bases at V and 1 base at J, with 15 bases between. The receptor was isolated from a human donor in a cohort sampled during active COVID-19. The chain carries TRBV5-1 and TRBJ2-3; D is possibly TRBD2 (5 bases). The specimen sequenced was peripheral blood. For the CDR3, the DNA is TGCGCCAGCAGCTACACCGGACTGGCGGGCACAGATACGCAGTATTTT. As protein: CASSYTGLAGTDTQYF.